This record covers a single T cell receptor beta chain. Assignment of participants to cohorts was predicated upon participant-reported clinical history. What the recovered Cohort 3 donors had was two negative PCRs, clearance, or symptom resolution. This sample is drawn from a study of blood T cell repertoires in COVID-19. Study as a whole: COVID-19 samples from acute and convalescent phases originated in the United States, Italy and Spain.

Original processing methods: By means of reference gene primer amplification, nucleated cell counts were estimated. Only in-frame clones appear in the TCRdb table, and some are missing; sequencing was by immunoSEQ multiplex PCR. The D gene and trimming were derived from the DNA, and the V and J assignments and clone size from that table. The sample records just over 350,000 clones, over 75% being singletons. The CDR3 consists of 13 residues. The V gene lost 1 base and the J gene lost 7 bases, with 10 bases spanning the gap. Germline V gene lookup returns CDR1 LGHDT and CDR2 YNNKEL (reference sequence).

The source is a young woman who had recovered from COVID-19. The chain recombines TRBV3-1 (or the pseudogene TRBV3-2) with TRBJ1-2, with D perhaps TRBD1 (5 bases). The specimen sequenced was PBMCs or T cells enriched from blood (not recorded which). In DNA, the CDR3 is TGTGCCAGCAGCCAAGGGGAGGGGAGTGGCTACACCTTC. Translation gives CASSQGEGSGYTF.